This T cell receptor beta chain was identified during a study of cytomegalovirus exposure and HLA in healthy donors. Whole-study findings and limits: An analysis that came later showed most CMV-associated TCR beta chains appearing HLA-restricted. Reports indicated that the classifier achieved high specificity and sensitivity in diagnosing cytomegalovirus status. Indistinguishable V segments, including TRBV6-2 and TRBV6-3, were excluded.

CDR1 is LGHNA and CDR2 is YSLEER in the germline V gene. V was cut by 4 bases and J by 0 bases, with 9 bases left in between. The length of the CDR3 is 14 residues. For this clone: Its antigen is not known.

The primer mix had 60 Vbeta and 13 Jbeta primers. Sequenced by immunoSEQ multiplex PCR; TCRdb stores in-frame clones only, minus some. Seen here are 150,000 to 200,000 clones, roughly 80% observed once, and the top ten hold approximately 2.3%. This chain links TRBV4-3 with TRBJ1-1; TRBD1 might be the D (5 bases). Sequenced: PBMCs. This TCR was recovered from a female donor in good health and CMV-seronegative. CDR3 sequence: CASSPDNLNTEAFF. Written as DNA, the CDR3 is TGCGCCAGCAGCCCGGACAACTTGAACACTGAAGCTTTCTTT.